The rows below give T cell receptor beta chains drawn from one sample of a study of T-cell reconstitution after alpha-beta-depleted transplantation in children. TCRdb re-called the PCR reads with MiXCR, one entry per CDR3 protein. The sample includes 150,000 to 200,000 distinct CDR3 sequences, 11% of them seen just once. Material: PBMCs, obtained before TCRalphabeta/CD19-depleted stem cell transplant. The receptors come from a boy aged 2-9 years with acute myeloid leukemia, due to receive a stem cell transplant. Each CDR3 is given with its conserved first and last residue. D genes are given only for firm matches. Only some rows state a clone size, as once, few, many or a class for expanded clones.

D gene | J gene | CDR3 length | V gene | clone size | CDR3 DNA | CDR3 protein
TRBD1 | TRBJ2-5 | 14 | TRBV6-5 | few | TGTGCCAGCAGTTACTCGACAGGGGAAGAGACCCAGTACTTC | CASSYSTGEETQYF
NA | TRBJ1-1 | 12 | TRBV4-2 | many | TGTGCCAGCAGCCAAGTGGAGAGGGAAGCTTTCTTT | CASSQVEREAFF
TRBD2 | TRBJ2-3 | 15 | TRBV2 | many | TGTGCCGGCAGTCGGGCTAGCGGGGGCACAGATACGCAGTATTTT | CAGSRASGGTDTQYF
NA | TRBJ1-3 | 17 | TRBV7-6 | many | TGTGCCAGCAGCGTTCTCGTGGCGGAGGCCAACGGAAACACCATATATTTT | CASSVLVAEANGNTIYF
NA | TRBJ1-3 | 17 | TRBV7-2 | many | TGTGCCAGCAGCTCCCACCGGTGGGGAGGTTCTGGAAACACCATATATTTT | CASSSHRWGGSGNTIYF
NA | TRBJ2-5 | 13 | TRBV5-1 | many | TGCGCCAGCAGCTTGGCTAGCCAAGAGACCCAGTACTTC | CASSLASQETQYF
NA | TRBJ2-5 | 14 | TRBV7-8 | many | TGTGCCAGCAGAGGGGTGGTAGGCCAAGAGACCCAGTACTTC | CASRGVVGQETQYF
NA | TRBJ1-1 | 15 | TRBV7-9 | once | TGTGCCAGCAGCTTAGGCGTCGGGATCGGAACTGAAGCTTTCTTT | CASSLGVGIGTEAFF
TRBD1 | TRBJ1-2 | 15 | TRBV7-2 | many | TGTGCCAGCAGCTTTTTGGGACAGGTTGACTATGGCTACACCTTC | CASSFLGQVDYGYTF
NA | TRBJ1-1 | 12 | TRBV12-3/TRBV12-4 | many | TGTGCCAGCAGTTGGACGAACACTGAAGCTTTCTTT | CASSWTNTEAFF
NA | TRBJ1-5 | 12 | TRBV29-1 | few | TGCAGCGTTGAAGATCGGGGGCAGCCCCAGCATTTT | CSVEDRGQPQHF
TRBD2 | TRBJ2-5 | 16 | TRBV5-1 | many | TGCGCCAGCAGCCTAATGCTAGCGGAGGCCCCAGAGACCCAGTACTTC | CASSLMLAEAPETQYF
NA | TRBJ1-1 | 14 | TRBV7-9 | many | TGTGCCAGCAGCTTAGAGTTGGCGGGGACTGAAGCTTTCTTT | CASSLELAGTEAFF
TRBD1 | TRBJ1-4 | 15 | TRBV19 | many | TGTGCCAGTTGGACAGGCGATGCAACTAATGAAAAACTGTTTTTT | CASWTGDATNEKLFF
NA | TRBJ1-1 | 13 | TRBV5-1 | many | TGCGCCAGCAGCCCCCGGGAATCGGGGTGGGCTTTCTTT | CASSPRESGWAFF
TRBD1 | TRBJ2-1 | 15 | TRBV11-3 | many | TGTGCCAGCAGCTTAGAGCAGGGGGCGCTTAATGAGCAGTTCTTC | CASSLEQGALNEQFF
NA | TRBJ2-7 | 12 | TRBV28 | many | TGTGCCAGCACAGCATCCTCCTACGAGCAGTACTTC | CASTASSYEQYF
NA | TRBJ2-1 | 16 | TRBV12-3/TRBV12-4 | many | TGTGCCAGCAGTCAAAAACCGGGGCGAGAATACAATGAGCAGTTCTTC | CASSQKPGREYNEQFF
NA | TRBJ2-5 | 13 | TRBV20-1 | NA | TGCAGTGCTAGTGGCGGAGCCGTAGAGACCCAGTACTTC | CSASGGAVETQYF
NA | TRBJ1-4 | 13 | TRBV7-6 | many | TGTGCCAGCAGCCCGTCGACAGCTGAAAAACTGTTTTTT | CASSPSTAEKLFF
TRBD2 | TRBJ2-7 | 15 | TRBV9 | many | TGTGCCAGCAGCTCGCAGCGGGAGAGTCCCTACGAGCAGTACTTC | CASSSQRESPYEQYF
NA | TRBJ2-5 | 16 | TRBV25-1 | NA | TGTGCCAGCAGCCCCGGACTGATCTCCTACCAAGAGACCCAGTACTTC | CASSPGLISYQETQYF
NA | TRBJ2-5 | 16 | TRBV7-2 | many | TGTGCCAGCAGCCTACGCCGAGGTCCCTCCCAAGAGACCCAGTACTTC | CASSLRRGPSQETQYF
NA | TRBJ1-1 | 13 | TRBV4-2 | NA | TGTGCCAGCGGCGCCGGGCGCGGCGATGAAGCTTTCTTT | CASGAGRGDEAFF
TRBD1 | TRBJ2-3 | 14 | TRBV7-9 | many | TGTGCCAGCAGCCTATGGACAGGGGAAGATACGCAGTATTTT | CASSLWTGEDTQYF
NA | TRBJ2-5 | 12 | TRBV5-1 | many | TGCGCCAGCAGCTTGGCAAGTGAGACCCAGTACTTC | CASSLASETQYF
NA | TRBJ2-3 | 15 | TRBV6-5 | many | TGTGCCAGCAGTTTATCAGGGGGGAGTACAGATACGCAGTATTTT | CASSLSGGSTDTQYF
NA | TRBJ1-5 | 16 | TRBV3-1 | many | TGTGCCAGCAGCCAAGATTTGGATTGGGGCAATCAGCCCCAGCATTTT | CASSQDLDWGNQPQHF
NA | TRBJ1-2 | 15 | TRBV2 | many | TGTGCCACCAACAAGGATCAGGCTGGAGACTATGGCTACACCTTC | CATNKDQAGDYGYTF
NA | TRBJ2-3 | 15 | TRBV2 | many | TGTGCCAGCAGGGCGGACGGGATCCGCACAGATACGCAGTATTTT | CASRADGIRTDTQYF
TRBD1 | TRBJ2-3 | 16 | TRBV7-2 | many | TGTGCCAGCAGCACGGGGACAGGCACTAGCACAGATACGCAGTATTTT | CASSTGTGTSTDTQYF
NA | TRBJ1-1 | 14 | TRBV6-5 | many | TGTGCCAGCAGTTACTCAGGACAGATCCTAATAGCTTTCTTT | CASSYSGQILIAFF